Listed here are 18 T cell receptor beta chains from one sample, sequenced in a study of siplizumab effects on memory and regulatory T cells. Some clones are missing from TCRdb's copy, which holds only in-frame ones; the method was immunoSEQ multiplex PCR. This sample has 45,000 to 60,000 clones; about 88% occur once, and the top ten carry around 0.3%. The specimen was naive CD8+ T cells sorted from blood. These receptors were collected from a human donor in good health.

This chain links TRBV5-1 with TRBJ2-3; D is undetermined. Per germline, CDR1 SGHRS and CDR2 YFSETQ. Trimming pared 0 bases from V and 1 base from J, leaving 9 bases between. The CDR3 contains 15 residues. The CDR3 coding sequence is TGCGCCAGCAGCTTGGCCTACGCTGGCACAGATACGCAGTATTTT. It yields the protein CASSLAYAGTDTQYF.

J is TRBJ2-1 and V is TRBV25-1, with D possibly being TRBD1 or TRBD2 (5 bases each). Trimming pared 2 bases from V and 9 bases from J, leaving 17 bases between. Germline CDR1 MGHDK, CDR2 SYGVNS. CDR3 length: 15 amino acids. The CDR3 protein is CASSEPGRITAEQFF. CDR3 nucleotides: TGTGCCAGCAGTGAACCGGGACGGATCACTGCTGAGCAGTTCTTC.

The chain is built from TRBV7-9 and TRBJ2-7, with 9 positions matching TRBD2. Per germline, CDR1 SEHNR and CDR2 FQNEAQ (reference sequence). The CDR3 is 15 amino acids. Losses at the gene ends were 3 bases for V and 3 bases for J; bases not matched to a gene: 6. The CDR3 DNA follows: TGTGCCAGCAGCTTCCCTAGCGGGGCTTTCTACGAGCAGTACTTC. Amino acid sequence: CASSFPSGAFYEQYF.

The chain joins TRBV4-1 to TRBJ1-2, with D unresolved. The CDR3 has 17 amino acids. Germline V gene sequence: CDR1 MGHRA, CDR2 YSYEKL. The V and J ends lost 4 bases and 4 bases respectively, with 22 bases between them. The CDR3: CASSPPLTTDTFYGYTF. The CDR3 DNA reads as TGCGCCAGCAGCCCACCCCTCACTACCGACACATTCTATGGCTACACCTTC.

V is TRBV18 and J is TRBJ1-5; D ambiguous. The V end was cut by 3 bases, the J end by 4 bases, with 4 bases between. This CDR3 contains 12 residues. Germline V gene data show CDR1 as KGHSH and CDR2 as LQKENI. DNA for the CDR3: TGTGCCAGCTCACCCGTTAATCAGCCCCAGCATTTT. This encodes CASSPVNQPQHF.

The chain links TRBV19 to TRBJ2-3, with D unclear. From germline, CDR1 is LNHDA and CDR2 SQIVND (reference sequence). Trimming pared 5 bases from V and 5 bases from J, leaving 8 bases between. This CDR3 has 12 amino acids. The DNA of the CDR3 is TGTGCCAGTAGTTTCCTCGGAGATACGCAGTATTTT. It encodes CASSFLGDTQYF.

The genes are TRBV6-5 and TRBJ2-2, with D possibly TRBD1 on 5 matching bases. The CDR3 extends over 16 amino acids. Germline loops: CDR1 MNHEY, CDR2 SVGAGI. Trimming pared 3 bases from V and 0 bases from J, leaving 11 bases between. The CDR3 nucleotides are TGTGCCAGCAGTTATATTGACAGTTCGAACACCGGGGAGCTGTTTTTT. The encoded protein is CASSYIDSSNTGELFF.

V and J are TRBV5-8 and TRBJ1-6; unclear D gene. The CDR3 is 15 amino acids. Germline CDR1 SGHTS, CDR2 YDEGEE. V lost 1 base to trimming and J lost 0 bases, with 5 bases between them. The CDR3 here is CASSLRSSYNSPLHF. CDR3 nucleotides: TGTGCCAGCAGCTTGAGGAGCTCCTATAATTCACCCCTCCACTTT. Complete variable domain (other parts from reference TRBV5-8 and TRBJ1-6): EAGVTQSPTHLIKTRGQQATLRCSPISGHTSVYWYQQALGLGLQFLLWYDEGEERNRGNFPPRFSGRQFPNYSSELNVNALELEDSALYLCASSLRSSYNSPLHFGNGTRLTVT.

The chain is built from TRBV27 and TRBJ2-7; D is perhaps TRBD2 (6 bases). V lost 6 bases and J 0 bases, leaving 24 bases between the germline ends. The CDR3 runs to 18 residues. Germline assignment: CDR1 MNHEY and CDR2 SMNVEV (reference sequence). CDR3: CASSLTPGGTRSSYEQYF. CDR3 nucleotide sequence: TGTGCCAGCAGCCTAACGCCCGGGGGAACTAGGAGCTCCTACGAGCAGTACTTC.

The chain recombines TRBV4-1 with TRBJ2-1, with D unclear. Germline V CDR1 and CDR2: MGHRA, YSYEKL. The CDR3 runs to 14 residues. The V end lost 3 bases, the J end lost 2 bases, and 8 bases lay between the germline ends. Here the CDR3 reads CASSHLGTYNEQFF. DNA of the CDR3: TGCGCCAGCAGCCATCTGGGTACCTACAATGAGCAGTTCTTC.

The chain recombines TRBV5-6 with TRBJ2-7; D tentatively reads TRBD1 or TRBD2 (5 bases each). The CDR3 consists of 14 residues. V lost 0 bases, J lost 6 bases, and 13 bases lay in between. Germline lookup yields CDR1 SGHDT and CDR2 YYEEEE. The CDR3 DNA reads as TGTGCCAGCAGCTTGGGTGCCCCGAGGGGCGAGCAGTACTTC. Encoded protein: CASSLGAPRGEQYF. Full variable domain (missing parts from reference TRBV5-6 and TRBJ2-7): DAGVTQSPTHLIKTRGQQVTLRCSPKSGHDTVSWYQQALGQGPQFIFQYYEEEERQRGNFPDRFSGHQFPNYSSELNVNALLLGDSALYLCASSLGAPRGEQYFGPGTRLTVT.

This clone came up a few times. The rearrangement joins TRBV19 to TRBJ1-2, with D maybe TRBD1 (6 bases). Trimming removed 8 bases from V and 4 bases from J, with 11 bases in between. Germline-derived CDR1 and CDR2 are LNHDA and SQIVND (reference sequence). This CDR3 is built from 12 residues. The CDR3 nucleotides are TGTGCCAGTGGCCGGGACACCTATGGCTACACCTTC. Encoded protein: CASGRDTYGYTF.

J is TRBJ2-2 and V is TRBV5-6; 7 nucleotides line up with TRBD1. The germline V gene has CDR1 SGHDT and CDR2 YYEEEE. V was clipped by 2 bases and J by 2 bases; unmatched bases: 6. CDR3 length: 16 amino acids. Here the CDR3 DNA reads TGTGCCAGCAGCTTAGGACAGGAATCTAACACCGGGGAGCTGTTTTTT. Its protein is CASSLGQESNTGELFF.

V gene TRBV4-2 combines with J gene TRBJ2-7, with 9 bases fitting TRBD2. Per germline, CDR1 LGHNA and CDR2 YNFKEQ. The CDR3 covers 15 residues. Trimming removed 0 bases from V and 4 bases from J; junction bases left unmatched: 4. CDR3 DNA sequence: TGTGCCAGCAGCCAAGAGAAGACTAGCGGATACGAGCAGTACTTC. This gives the protein CASSQEKTSGYEQYF.

The V and J genes are TRBV29-1 and TRBJ1-3, with D perhaps TRBD1 (5 bases). Germline CDR1 and CDR2: SQVTM and ANQGSEA. The CDR3 covers 16 residues. Trimming cost V 3 bases and J 2 bases, with 17 bases left between them. The CDR3, as DNA: TGCAGCGTTGAGGCCGAGTTGGGGACGGCTGGAAACACCATATATTTT. Protein product: CSVEAELGTAGNTIYF.

The chain employs TRBV7-9 and TRBJ2-1; 10 positions agree with TRBD2. V trimming: 5 bases; J trimming: 14 bases; junction bases outside the gene matches: 9. The CDR3 consists of 13 residues. Germline CDR1 is SEHNR and CDR2 is FQNEAQ (reference sequence). The CDR3 reads CASSQPDGTSEFF. The CDR3 region has the DNA TGTGCCAGCAGCCAGCCTGATGGGACTAGCGAGTTCTTC.

V usage is TRBV5-5 and J usage is TRBJ1-1; D remains ambiguous. V was pared by 1 base and J by 0 bases, with 7 bases between. CDR1 and CDR2 (germline): SGHKS, YYEKEE (reference sequence). CDR3 length equals 14 residues. DNA for the CDR3: TGTGCCAGCAGCTTGCCAGTTATGAACACTGAAGCTTTCTTT. As protein: CASSLPVMNTEAFF.

J is TRBJ2-3 and V is TRBV7-9; D might be TRBD2 (6 bases). CDR3 size: 17 residues. The germline V gene has CDR1 SEHNR and CDR2 FQNEAQ (reference sequence). Trimming shortened V by 5 bases and J by 0 bases, and 18 bases separated the two germline ends. This CDR3 is CASSPGAAGPSTDTQYF. The CDR3, as DNA: TGTGCCAGCAGCCCCGGGGCGGCGGGGCCTAGCACAGATACGCAGTATTTT.